The clone carrying this T cell receptor beta chain was counted between two and nine times. What it binds is not known. CDR1 and CDR2 from the germline V gene are SGDLS and YYNGEE. Trimming removed 3 bases from V and 5 bases from J, with 14 bases in between. The CDR3 is made up of 14 amino acids. The data originate from a study of blood T cells in healthy people across ages. Study-level findings and limits: Because sorting was not performed, PBMCs prevented conclusive naive versus antigen-experienced comparison. Significant beta diversity loss was already apparent by age around 40, declining roughly linearly. Diversity estimated from one million T cells was considered an underestimate.

Next came a second PCR, run for about 7 to 11 cycles, which used a sample-barcoded 5' primer along with a J-beta primer mix. MiXCR was run by TCRdb on the 5' RACE reads, yielding one entry per CDR3 protein. The profile covers roughly 2 million distinct CDR3 sequences, with about 50% appearing a single time and approximately 2.1% taken by the ten largest. The donors, all healthy, were Caucasians living in Russia, aged roughly 6 to 100. Sequencing input: blood. This sequence joins TRBV9 and TRBJ2-5; D not resolved. This clonotype was obtained from a woman in her thirties or forties in good health. CDR3 bases: TGTGCCAGCAGCGAGAGCCCCCGTATCGAGACCCAGTACTTC. It yields the protein CASSESPRIETQYF. The whole variable domain, filled in from reference TRBV9 and TRBJ2-5, reads DSGVTQTPKHLITATGQRVTLRCSPRSGDLSVYWYQQSLDQGLQFLIQYYNGEERAKGNILERFSAQQFPDLHSELNLSSLELGDSALYFCASSESPRIETQYFGPGTRLLVL.